One and the same sample provided the 32 T cell receptor beta chains below, sequenced in a study of beta chain features in type 1 diabetes. Reverse transcription of all isolated RNA meant that expressed TCRB transcripts were sequenced. TCRdb's copy holds only in-frame clones and misses some; the assay was immunoSEQ multiplex PCR. The sample gives 120,000 to 150,000 clones, about 10% of which show up once; less than 1.5% is in the top ten. Sequencing was performed on naive CD4+ T cells from blood. The receptors derive from a young man in good health.

The chain employs TRBV5-1 and TRBJ2-3; 9 positions match TRBD2. CDR1 SGHRS and CDR2 YFSETQ come from the germline V gene. This CDR3 has 16 amino acids. Trimming cost V 5 bases and J 2 bases; bases outside gene matches: 9. The CDR3 here is CASRSAGGLDTDTQYF. CDR3 sequence (DNA): TGCGCCAGCAGATCCGCGGGGGGGCTGGACACAGATACGCAGTATTTT.

This clone was detected a few times. The J gene is TRBJ1-2, the V gene TRBV6-5; D gene uncertain. V dropped 6 bases and J dropped 0 bases, with 14 bases sitting between them. The CDR3 totals 15 residues. Germline CDR1 reads MNHEY; CDR2 reads SVGAGI. CDR3 coding DNA: TGTGCCAGCAGCCCAGCTAGACGCCCTAACTATGGCTACACCTTC. This codes for CASSPARRPNYGYTF.

This clone has at least ten counts. The rearrangement links TRBV7-3 to TRBJ2-2; 7 bases match TRBD1. This CDR3 contains 15 residues. In germline, CDR1 is SGHTA, CDR2 FQGTGA. The trim removed 7 bases at V and 2 bases at J, leaving 7 bases unmatched. This CDR3 reads CASTHGTENTGELFF. The DNA of the CDR3 is TGTGCCAGCACCCACGGGACAGAAAACACCGGGGAGCTGTTTTTT.

The chain is built from TRBV27 and TRBJ2-1; the D is unclear. Trimming pared 0 bases from V and 5 bases from J, leaving 11 bases between. Germline CDR1 and CDR2: MNHEY and SMNVEV (reference sequence). This CDR3 region has 15 residues. The CDR3 coding sequence is TGTGCCAGCAGTTTATCGTCAGGCGCCAACAATGAGCAGTTCTTC. It encodes CASSLSSGANNEQFF.

This clone turned up a few times. Other DNA variants within this sample encode the same CDR3. The chain employs TRBV7-9 and TRBJ2-5; a possible D gene is TRBD2 (7 bases). The CDR3 is 13 amino acids. V lost 6 bases, J lost 1 base, and 9 bases lay in between. Looked up from germline, CDR1 is SEHNR and CDR2 is FQNEAQ (reference sequence). DNA of the CDR3: TGTGCCAGCAGTAGGGGGGGCCAAGAGACCCAGTACTTC. As protein: CASSRGGQETQYF.

This clone was observed many times. The V gene is TRBV30, the J gene TRBJ1-2; TRBD1 matches 10 bases. The germline V gene has CDR1 GTSNPN and CDR2 SVGIG (reference sequence). The ends lost 5 bases at V and 8 bases at J; junction bases unmatched: 5. The CDR3 runs 12 residues. CDR3 nucleotides: TGTGCCTGGGGACAGGGGGAAAAAGGCTACACCTTC. Its translation: CAWGQGEKGYTF.

The chain has TRBV7-7 and TRBJ2-5, with 8 bases that match TRBD1. V lost 5 bases, J lost 5 bases, and 7 bases stayed unmatched. Looked up from germline, CDR1 is SSHAT and CDR2 is FNYEAQ (reference sequence). The CDR3 has 14 residues. This chain's CDR3 is CASSPGTGRETQYF. DNA of the CDR3: TGTGCCAGCAGCCCCGGGACAGGTCGTGAGACCCAGTACTTC.

This clone has just a few counts. This chain links TRBV7-8 with TRBJ2-4; 7 bases are shared with TRBD2. Trimming removed 5 bases from V and 2 bases from J; junction bases left unmatched: 6. The CDR3 extends over 15 amino acids. CDR1 and CDR2 (germline): SGHVS, FQNEAQ. Here the CDR3 reads CASSPPSGPKNIQYF. The CDR3 DNA reads TGTGCCAGCAGCCCCCCTAGCGGTCCCAAAAACATTCAGTACTTC.

The rearrangement joins TRBV19 to TRBJ1-6; unclear D gene. CDR3 length equals 14 residues. Trimming left V 2 bases short and J 7 bases short, with 9 bases between. Germline loops: CDR1 LNHDA, CDR2 SQIVND (reference sequence). In nucleotides, the CDR3 is TGTGCCAGTAGTATAAGTGACAAGAATTCACCCCTCCACTTT. It yields the protein CASSISDKNSPLHF.

This clone was found a few times. The chain employs TRBV7-6 and TRBJ1-3; D remains unclear. Trimming took 0 bases from V and 2 from J, leaving 11 bases between them. Germline values: CDR1 SGHVS, CDR2 FNYEAQ. The CDR3 covers 16 residues. The chain's CDR3 is CASSLALERAGNTIYF. The CDR3, as DNA: TGTGCCAGCAGCTTAGCATTGGAGAGGGCTGGAAACACCATATATTTT.

This clone came up a few times. The chain combines TRBV7-8 with TRBJ2-7, with 10 bases matching TRBD1. V was pared by 7 bases and J by 2 bases, with 8 bases of the junction left unmatched. Germline CDR1 and CDR2: SGHVS and FQNEAQ. This CDR3 has 15 amino acids. This chain's CDR3 is CASTIQGQGPYEQYF. The CDR3, as DNA: TGTGCCAGCACAATTCAGGGACAGGGGCCCTACGAGCAGTACTTC.

Only a few counts were recorded for this clone. This chain links TRBV4-1 with TRBJ1-2; 11 bases agree with TRBD1. Trimming removed 1 base from V and 8 bases from J; junction bases left unmatched: 6. This CDR3 has 15 residues. Germline V gene sequence: CDR1 MGHRA, CDR2 YSYEKL. The chain's CDR3 is CASSQAGQGAEGYTF. Here the CDR3 DNA reads TGCGCCAGCAGCCAAGCTGGACAGGGGGCTGAGGGCTACACCTTC.

The chain uses TRBV7-2 and TRBJ1-2; weak D call: TRBD1 (6 bases). Trimming removed 8 bases at V and 6 bases at J, with 10 bases between. The CDR3 has 11 residues. Germline-derived CDR1 and CDR2 are SGHTA and FQGNSA. The CDR3 protein is CASGYRDGYTF. The DNA of the CDR3 is TGTGCCAGCGGTTACAGGGATGGCTACACCTTC.

The chain uses TRBV5-4 and TRBJ1-5; possible D gene TRBD1, 6 bases. Trimming removed 1 base from V and 0 bases from J, with 14 bases in between. This CDR3 region has 17 residues. Per the germline V gene, CDR1 is SGHNT and CDR2 is YYREEE (reference sequence). Here the CDR3 reads CASSLSGQFNSNQPQHF. CDR3 nucleotides: TGTGCCAGCAGCTTGAGCGGACAGTTTAATAGCAATCAGCCCCAGCATTTT.

This chain joins TRBV28 and TRBJ2-5; 7 nucleotides line up with TRBD2. The length of the CDR3 is 14 residues. The ends lost 8 bases at V and 5 bases at J; junction bases unmatched: 11. Germline loops: CDR1 MDHEN, CDR2 SYDVKM. CDR3: CASRPLGGRETQYF. The CDR3 nucleotides are TGTGCCAGCCGACCGTTGGGGGGGAGGGAGACCCAGTACTTC.

A word on this clone: The same CDR3 also results from other DNA sequences found in this sample. The CDR3 DNA is TGTGCCAGCAGCTTAGCATGGCGGGGGGGCCAAGAGACCCAGTACTTC. It codes for CASSLAWRGGQETQYF. This sequence joins TRBV7-6 and TRBJ2-5; TRBD2 matches 9 bases. Germline CDR1 reads SGHVS; CDR2 reads FNYEAQ. The CDR3 is made up of 16 amino acids. V shed 0 bases, J shed 1 base, and the junction held 3 bases outside the gene matches.

This clone came up a few times. The rearrangement uses TRBV18 and TRBJ2-1; weak D call: TRBD2 (6 bases). V was shortened by 3 bases and J by 0 bases, with 12 bases between the two germline ends. Germline V lookup: CDR1 KGHSH, CDR2 LQKENI. The length of the CDR3 is 16 residues. CDR3 loop: CASSPPGLSSYNEQFF. In DNA, the CDR3 is TGTGCCAGCTCACCCCCGGGACTGAGCTCCTACAATGAGCAGTTCTTC.

This sequence joins TRBV2 and TRBJ2-2; 7 nucleotides agree with TRBD1. Per the germline V gene, CDR1 is SNHLY and CDR2 is FYNNEI. This CDR3 spans 15 amino acids. The J segment lost 6 bases and the V segment lost 4 bases, leaving 8 bases of the junction unmatched. CDR3 sequence reads: CASSVLGGNAGELFF. The CDR3 coding sequence is TGTGCCAGCAGTGTTCTAGGGGGCAATGCCGGGGAGCTGTTTTTT.

This rearrangement joins TRBV9 to TRBJ2-3; D may be TRBD2 (5 bases). The CDR3 has 15 residues. V shed 4 bases and J shed 0 bases, with 12 bases lying between them. Germline V gives CDR1 SGDLS, CDR2 YYNGEE. CDR3 amino acids: CASSPPPSSTDTQYF. The CDR3 bases are TGTGCCAGCAGCCCACCTCCTAGCAGCACAGATACGCAGTATTTT.

The sample holds a few counts of this clone. The chain couples TRBV7-2 to TRBJ2-1; 10 bases line up with TRBD2. This CDR3 is 14 amino acids long. The V gene end was trimmed by 3 bases and the J gene end by 8 bases; junction bases not matched to a gene: 4. Germline CDR1 reads SGHTA; CDR2 reads FQGNSA. In nucleotides, the CDR3 is TGTGCCAGCAGCTTCTATAGCGGGGGGCATGAGCAGTTCTTC. Its translation is CASSFYSGGHEQFF.

The chain uses TRBV4-1 and TRBJ2-3; 7 bases line up with TRBD2. The CDR3 runs to 15 residues. V lost 1 base, J lost 0 bases, and 1 base stayed unmatched. CDR1 and CDR2 (germline): MGHRA, YSYEKL. The CDR3 bases are TGCGCCAGCAGCCAAGTAGCGGGTAGCACAGATACGCAGTATTTT. It encodes CASSQVAGSTDTQYF.

This clone has only a few counts. J is TRBJ2-3 and V is TRBV4-1; TRBD2 matches 12 bases. CDR1 MGHRA and CDR2 YSYEKL come from the germline V gene. The V and J ends lost 1 base and 5 bases, in that order; junction bases with no gene match: 7. The CDR3 has 17 amino acids. The CDR3 protein is CASSQAGRLAGEDTQYF. CDR3 DNA: TGCGCCAGCAGCCAAGCAGGGAGACTAGCGGGGGAAGATACGCAGTATTTT.

The chain has TRBV6-6 and TRBJ1-2, with TRBD1 matching over 10 bases. The V gene end was trimmed by 2 bases and the J gene end by 5 bases; junction bases not matched to a gene: 8. This CDR3 comprises 16 residues. Germline V gene lookup returns CDR1 MNHNY and CDR2 SVGAGI (reference sequence). CDR3 sequence (DNA): TGTGCCAGCAGTTACCGGGGGACAGGGGATCAGTATGGCTACACCTTC. It translates to CASSYRGTGDQYGYTF.

The chain links TRBV9 to TRBJ1-2, with 9 bases identical to TRBD1. The CDR3 is 16 amino acids. Trimming took 3 bases from V and 3 from J; bases not matched to a gene: 9. Germline-derived CDR1 and CDR2 are SGDLS and YYNGEE. The CDR3 DNA reads as TGTGCCAGCAGCGACAACCGCGGGACAGGGCACTATGGCTACACCTTC. Protein: CASSDNRGTGHYGYTF.

The chain is built from TRBV7-3 and TRBJ2-2; D ambiguous. The CDR3 spans 14 residues. V was shortened by 2 bases and J by 6 bases, with 10 bases between the two germline ends. Per germline, CDR1 SGHTA and CDR2 FQGTGA. DNA for the CDR3: TGTGCCAGCAGCTTAGGCGGAACTGCCGGGGAGCTGTTTTTT. It codes for CASSLGGTAGELFF.

This clone was observed at least ten times. The chain is built from TRBV4-3 and TRBJ2-3; D is undetermined. Trimming removed 0 bases from V and 1 base from J, with 5 bases in between. Germline V gene lookup returns CDR1 LGHNA and CDR2 YSLEER. This CDR3 contains 14 residues. CDR3 amino acids: CASSQDGGTDTQYF. The CDR3 DNA reads TGCGCCAGCAGCCAAGACGGTGGCACAGATACGCAGTATTTT.

This clone was found a few times. The J gene is TRBJ2-7, the V gene TRBV7-2, with 13 nucleotides matching TRBD2. V shed 4 bases, J shed 0 bases, and the junction held 3 bases outside the gene matches. Germline V CDR1 and CDR2: SGHTA, FQGNSA. This CDR3 contains 16 residues. The CDR3 region has the DNA TGTGCCAGCAGCTACGGGACTAGCGGGGACTCCTACGAGCAGTACTTC. Encoded protein: CASSYGTSGDSYEQYF.

This clone turned up a few times. The chain joins TRBV13 to TRBJ2-7; possible D gene TRBD2, 6 bases. Trimming stripped 5 bases from V and 4 bases from J, with 15 bases between. CDR1 and CDR2 from the germline V gene are PRHDT and FYEKMQ (reference sequence). The CDR3 has 14 amino acids. The CDR3 is CASSPPGVIYEQYF. CDR3 bases: TGTGCCAGCAGCCCACCGGGAGTGATTTACGAGCAGTACTTC.

V is TRBV6-5 and J is TRBJ2-7; possible D gene TRBD1, 5 bases. The germline V and J ends were trimmed by 2 bases and 5 bases, with 13 bases remaining between them. Per germline, CDR1 MNHEY and CDR2 SVGAGI. This CDR3 has 14 residues. The CDR3: CASSYRQGFHEQYF. As DNA, the CDR3 is TGTGCCAGCAGTTACCGGCAGGGTTTTCACGAGCAGTACTTC.

This clone was detected only a few times. The chain combines TRBV5-1 with TRBJ2-3; a possible D gene is TRBD2 (5 bases). Germline loops: CDR1 SGHRS, CDR2 YFSETQ. CDR3 size: 16 residues. V was trimmed by 0 bases and J by 3 bases, leaving 14 bases between them. The CDR3 DNA sequence: TGCGCCAGCAGCTTGGCTCGGGGTCGGAGTACAGATACGCAGTATTTT. This encodes CASSLARGRSTDTQYF.

This clone has ten or more counts. V usage is TRBV5-1 and J usage is TRBJ2-3; D is undetermined. Germline-derived CDR1 and CDR2 are SGHRS and YFSETQ. The V end was cut by 0 bases, the J end by 6 bases, with 8 bases between. The CDR3 is 13 residues long. The CDR3 protein is CASSLDYGDTQYF. In nucleotides, the CDR3 is TGCGCCAGCAGCTTGGACTACGGGGATACGCAGTATTTT.

CDR3 in amino acids: CASSRDNNNEQFF. CDR3 nucleotides: TGCGCCAGCAGCCGGGACAACAACAATGAGCAGTTCTTC. V gene TRBV5-1 combines with J gene TRBJ2-1, with a possible D match to TRBD1 (6 bases). The V gene's germline CDR1 is SGHRS and CDR2 YFSETQ. The CDR3 sequence is 13 residues long. Trimming removed 4 bases at V and 5 bases at J, with 10 bases between.